The TCR beta chain described here comes from a study of control samples from healthy donors and cancer patients. Germline V lookup: CDR1 MGHRA, CDR2 YSYEKL. This CDR3 is built from 17 residues. V was clipped by 2 bases and J by 7 bases; unmatched bases: 13. Sequenced by immunoSEQ multiplex PCR; TCRdb stores in-frame clones only, minus some. This table holds 200,000 to 250,000 clones, roughly 94% found once. Sequences were obtained from blood. The J gene is TRBJ1-4, the V gene TRBV4-1; 7 bases map to TRBD1. This clonotype originated in a man over 45 in good health. The CDR3 region is CASSQWDRGKSGEKLFF. CDR3 DNA: TGCGCCAGCAGCCAATGGGACAGAGGGAAGTCAGGTGAAAAACTGTTTTTT.